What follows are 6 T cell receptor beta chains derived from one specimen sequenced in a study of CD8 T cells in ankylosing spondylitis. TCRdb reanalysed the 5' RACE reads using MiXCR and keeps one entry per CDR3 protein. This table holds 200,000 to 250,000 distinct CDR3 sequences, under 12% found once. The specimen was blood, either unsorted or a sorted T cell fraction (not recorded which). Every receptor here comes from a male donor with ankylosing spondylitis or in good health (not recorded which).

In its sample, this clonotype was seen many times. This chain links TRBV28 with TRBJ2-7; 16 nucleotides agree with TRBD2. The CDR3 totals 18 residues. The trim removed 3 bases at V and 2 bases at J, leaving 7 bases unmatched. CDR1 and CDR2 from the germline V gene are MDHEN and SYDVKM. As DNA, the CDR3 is TGTGCCAGCAGTTTGCCGGGGACTAGCGGGGGGGCTACCTACGAGCAGTACTTC. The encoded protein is CASSLPGTSGGATYEQYF. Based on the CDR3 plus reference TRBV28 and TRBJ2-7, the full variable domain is DVKVTQSSRYLVKRTGEKVFLECVQDMDHENMFWYRQDPGLGLRLIYFSYDVKMKEKGDIPEGYSVSREKKERFSLILESASTNQTSMYLCASSLPGTSGGATYEQYFGPGTRLTVT.

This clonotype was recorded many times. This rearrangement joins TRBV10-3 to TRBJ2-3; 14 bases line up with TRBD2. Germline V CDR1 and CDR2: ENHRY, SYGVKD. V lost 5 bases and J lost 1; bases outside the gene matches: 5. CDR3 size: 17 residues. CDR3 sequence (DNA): TGTGCCATCAGTAAAGGGACTAGCGGGGGAGGCACAGATACGCAGTATTTT. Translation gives CAISKGTSGGGTDTQYF.

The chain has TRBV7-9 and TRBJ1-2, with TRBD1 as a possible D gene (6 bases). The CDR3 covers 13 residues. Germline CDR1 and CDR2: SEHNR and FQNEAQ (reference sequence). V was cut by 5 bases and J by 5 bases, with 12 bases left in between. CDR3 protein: CASSEQGSYGYTF. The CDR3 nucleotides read TGTGCCAGCAGCGAACAGGGCTCTTATGGCTACACCTTC.

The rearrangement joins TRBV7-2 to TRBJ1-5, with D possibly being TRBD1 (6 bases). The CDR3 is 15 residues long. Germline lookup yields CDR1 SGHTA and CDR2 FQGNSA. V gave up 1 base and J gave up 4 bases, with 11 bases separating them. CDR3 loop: CASSLEEGGNQPQHF. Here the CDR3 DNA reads TGTGCCAGCAGCTTAGAGGAAGGGGGAAATCAGCCCCAGCATTTT.

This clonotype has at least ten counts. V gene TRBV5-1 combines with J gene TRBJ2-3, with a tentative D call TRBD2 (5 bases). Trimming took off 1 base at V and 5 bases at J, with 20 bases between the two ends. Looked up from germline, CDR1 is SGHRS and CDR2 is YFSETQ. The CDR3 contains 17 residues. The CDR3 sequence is CASSLKASNQGQDTQYF. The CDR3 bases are TGCGCCAGCAGCTTGAAAGCTAGCAATCAAGGGCAAGATACGCAGTATTTT.

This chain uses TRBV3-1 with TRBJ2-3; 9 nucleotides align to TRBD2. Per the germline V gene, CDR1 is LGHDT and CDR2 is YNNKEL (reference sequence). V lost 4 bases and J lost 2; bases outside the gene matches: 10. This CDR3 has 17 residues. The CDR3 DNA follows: TGTGCCAGCAGCCCTCTGACTAGCGGCACATACACAGATACGCAGTATTTT. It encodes CASSPLTSGTYTDTQYF.